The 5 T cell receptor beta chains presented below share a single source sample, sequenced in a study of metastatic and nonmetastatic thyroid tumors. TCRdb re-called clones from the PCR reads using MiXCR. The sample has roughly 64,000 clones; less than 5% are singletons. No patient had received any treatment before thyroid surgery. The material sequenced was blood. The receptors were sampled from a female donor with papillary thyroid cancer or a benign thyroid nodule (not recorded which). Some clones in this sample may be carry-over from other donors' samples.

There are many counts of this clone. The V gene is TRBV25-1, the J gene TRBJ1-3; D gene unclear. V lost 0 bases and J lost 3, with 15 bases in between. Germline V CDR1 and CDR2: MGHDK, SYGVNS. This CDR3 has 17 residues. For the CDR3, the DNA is TGTGCCAGCAGTGAATATTACCCGACGGTATATGGAAACACCATATATTTT. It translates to CASSEYYPTVYGNTIYF.

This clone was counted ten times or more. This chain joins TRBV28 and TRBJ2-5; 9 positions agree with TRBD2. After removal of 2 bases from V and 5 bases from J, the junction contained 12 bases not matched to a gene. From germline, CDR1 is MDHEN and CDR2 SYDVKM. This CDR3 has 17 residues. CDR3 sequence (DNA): TGTGCCAGCAGTTTAGGGGCTAGCGGGATCCTGATCGAGACCCAGTACTTC. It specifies CASSLGASGILIETQYF.

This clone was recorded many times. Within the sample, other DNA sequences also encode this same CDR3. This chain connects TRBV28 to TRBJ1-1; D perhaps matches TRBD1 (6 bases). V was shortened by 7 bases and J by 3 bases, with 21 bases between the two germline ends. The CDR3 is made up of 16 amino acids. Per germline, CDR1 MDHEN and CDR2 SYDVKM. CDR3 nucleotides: TGTGCCAGCACCCAATTACCCGCCAGGGGAGACACTGAAGCTTTCTTT. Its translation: CASTQLPARGDTEAFF.

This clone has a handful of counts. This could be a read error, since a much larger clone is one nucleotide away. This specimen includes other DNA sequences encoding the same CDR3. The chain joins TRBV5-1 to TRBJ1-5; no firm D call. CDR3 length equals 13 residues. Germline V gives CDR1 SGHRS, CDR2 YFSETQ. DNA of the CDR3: TGTGCCAGCAGCTTATCGGGATCCCAGCCCCAGCATTTT. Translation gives CASSLSGSQPQHF.

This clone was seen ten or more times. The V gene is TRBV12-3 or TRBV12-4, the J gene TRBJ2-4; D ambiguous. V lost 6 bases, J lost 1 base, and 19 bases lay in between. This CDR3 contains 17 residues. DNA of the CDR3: TGTGCCAGCAGCCGCCCCGGGCCTTCCGGGGCCAAAAACATTCAGTACTTC. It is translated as CASSRPGPSGAKNIQYF.